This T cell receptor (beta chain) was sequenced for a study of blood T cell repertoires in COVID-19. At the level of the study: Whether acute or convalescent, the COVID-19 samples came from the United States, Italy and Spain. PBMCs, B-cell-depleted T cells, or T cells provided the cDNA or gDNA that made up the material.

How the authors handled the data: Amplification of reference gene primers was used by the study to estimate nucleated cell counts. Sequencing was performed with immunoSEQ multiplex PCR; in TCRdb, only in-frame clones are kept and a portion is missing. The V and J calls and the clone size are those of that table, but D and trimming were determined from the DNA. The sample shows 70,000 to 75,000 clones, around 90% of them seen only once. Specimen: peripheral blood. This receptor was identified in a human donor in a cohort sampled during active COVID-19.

CDR3 in DNA: TGCGCCAGCAGCCCGTCCACAGATACGCAGTATTTT. Encoded protein: CASSPSTDTQYF. The chain uses TRBV5-1 and TRBJ2-3, with unresolved D. Germline V gene sequence: CDR1 SGHRS, CDR2 YFSETQ. V was shortened by 4 bases and J by 2 bases, with 5 bases between the two germline ends. The CDR3 covers 12 residues.